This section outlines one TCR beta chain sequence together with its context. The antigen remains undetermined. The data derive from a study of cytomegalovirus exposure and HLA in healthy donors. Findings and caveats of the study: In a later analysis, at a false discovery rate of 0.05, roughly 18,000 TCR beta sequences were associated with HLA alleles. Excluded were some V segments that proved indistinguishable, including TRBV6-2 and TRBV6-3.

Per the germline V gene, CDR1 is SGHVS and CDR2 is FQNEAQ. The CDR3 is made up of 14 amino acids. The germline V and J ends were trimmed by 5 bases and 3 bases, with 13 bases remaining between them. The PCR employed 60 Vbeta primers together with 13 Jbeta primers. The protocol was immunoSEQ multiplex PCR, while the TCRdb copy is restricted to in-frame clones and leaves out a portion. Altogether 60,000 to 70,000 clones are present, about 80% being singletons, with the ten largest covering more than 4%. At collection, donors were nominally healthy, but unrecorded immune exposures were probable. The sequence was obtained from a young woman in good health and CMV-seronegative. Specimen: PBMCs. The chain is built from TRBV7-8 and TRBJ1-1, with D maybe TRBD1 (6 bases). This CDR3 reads CASSLTQGHTEAFF. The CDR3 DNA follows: TGTGCCAGCAGCCTCACACAGGGACACACTGAAGCTTTCTTT.